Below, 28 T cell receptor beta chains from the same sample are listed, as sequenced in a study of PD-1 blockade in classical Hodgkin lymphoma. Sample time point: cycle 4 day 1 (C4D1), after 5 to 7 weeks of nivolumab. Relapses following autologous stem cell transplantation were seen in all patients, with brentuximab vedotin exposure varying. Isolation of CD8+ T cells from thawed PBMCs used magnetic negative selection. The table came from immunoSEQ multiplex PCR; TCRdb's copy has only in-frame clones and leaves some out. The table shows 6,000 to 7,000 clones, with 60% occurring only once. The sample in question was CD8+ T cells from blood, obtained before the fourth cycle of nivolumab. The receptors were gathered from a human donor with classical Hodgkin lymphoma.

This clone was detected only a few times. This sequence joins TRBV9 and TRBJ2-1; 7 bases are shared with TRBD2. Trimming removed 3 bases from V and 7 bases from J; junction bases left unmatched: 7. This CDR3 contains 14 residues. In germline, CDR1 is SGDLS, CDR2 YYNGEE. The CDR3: CASSDGLGGNEQFF. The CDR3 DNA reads TGTGCCAGCAGCGACGGGCTCGGGGGGAATGAGCAGTTCTTC.

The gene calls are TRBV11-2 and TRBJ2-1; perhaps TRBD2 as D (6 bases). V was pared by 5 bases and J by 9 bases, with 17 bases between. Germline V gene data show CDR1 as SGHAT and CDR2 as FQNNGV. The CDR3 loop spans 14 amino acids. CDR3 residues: CASSPEALAGEQFF. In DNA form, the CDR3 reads TGTGCCAGCAGCCCGGAGGCACTAGCTGGTGAGCAGTTCTTC.

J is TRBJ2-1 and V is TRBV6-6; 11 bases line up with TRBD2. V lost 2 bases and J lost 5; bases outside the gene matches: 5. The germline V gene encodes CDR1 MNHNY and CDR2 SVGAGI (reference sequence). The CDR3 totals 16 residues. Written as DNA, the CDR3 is TGTGCCAGCAGTTACCTGGGACTAGCGGTGGACAATGAGCAGTTCTTC. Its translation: CASSYLGLAVDNEQFF.

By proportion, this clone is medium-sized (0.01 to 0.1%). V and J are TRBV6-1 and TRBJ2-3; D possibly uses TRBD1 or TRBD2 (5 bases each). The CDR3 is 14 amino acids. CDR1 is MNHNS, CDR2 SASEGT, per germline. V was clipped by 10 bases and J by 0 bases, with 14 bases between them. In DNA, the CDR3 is TGTGCCACTACCGGGACGGCTAGCACAGATACGCAGTATTTT. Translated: CATTGTASTDTQYF.

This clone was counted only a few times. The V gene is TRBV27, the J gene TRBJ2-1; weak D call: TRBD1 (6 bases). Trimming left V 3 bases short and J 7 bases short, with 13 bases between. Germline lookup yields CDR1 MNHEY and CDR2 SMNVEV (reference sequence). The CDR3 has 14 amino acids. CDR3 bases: TGTGCCAGCAGTTTCGGGCAGGGGTGGAATGAGCAGTTCTTC. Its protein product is CASSFGQGWNEQFF.

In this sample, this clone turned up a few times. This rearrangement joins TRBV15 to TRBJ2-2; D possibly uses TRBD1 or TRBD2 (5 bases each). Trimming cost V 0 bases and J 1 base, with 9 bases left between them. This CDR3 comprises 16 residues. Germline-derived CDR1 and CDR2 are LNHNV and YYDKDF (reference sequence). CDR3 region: CATSREWDLNTGELFF. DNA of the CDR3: TGTGCCACCAGCAGAGAATGGGACCTGAACACCGGGGAGCTGTTTTTT.

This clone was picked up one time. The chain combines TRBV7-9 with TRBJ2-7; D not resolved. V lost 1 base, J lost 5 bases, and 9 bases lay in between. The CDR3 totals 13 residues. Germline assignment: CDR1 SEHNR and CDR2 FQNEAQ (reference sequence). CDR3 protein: CASSLGGKDEQYF. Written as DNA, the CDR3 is TGTGCCAGCAGCTTAGGGGGAAAGGACGAGCAGTACTTC.

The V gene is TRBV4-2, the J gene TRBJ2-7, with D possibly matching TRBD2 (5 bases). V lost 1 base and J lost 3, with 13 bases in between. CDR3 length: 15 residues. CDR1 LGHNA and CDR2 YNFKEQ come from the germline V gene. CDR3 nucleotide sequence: TGTGCCAGCAGCCAAGTGAGGCGCGGAGGCTACGAGCAGTACTTC. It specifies CASSQVRRGGYEQYF.

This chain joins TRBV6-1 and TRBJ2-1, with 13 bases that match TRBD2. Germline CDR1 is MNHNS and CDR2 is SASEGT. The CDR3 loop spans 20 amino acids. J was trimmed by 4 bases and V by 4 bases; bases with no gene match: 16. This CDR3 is CASSVRGLAGWVDVYNEQFF. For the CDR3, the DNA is TGTGCCAGCAGTGTTAGGGGACTAGCGGGATGGGTGGACGTATACAATGAGCAGTTCTTC.

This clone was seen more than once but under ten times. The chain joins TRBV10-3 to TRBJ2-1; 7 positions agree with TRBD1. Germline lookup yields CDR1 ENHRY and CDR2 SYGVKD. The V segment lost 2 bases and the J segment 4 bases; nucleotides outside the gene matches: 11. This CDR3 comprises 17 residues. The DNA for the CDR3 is TGTGCCATCAGTGAGCCTCAGGGGGAGAATTATTACAATGAGCAGTTCTTC. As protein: CAISEPQGENYYNEQFF.

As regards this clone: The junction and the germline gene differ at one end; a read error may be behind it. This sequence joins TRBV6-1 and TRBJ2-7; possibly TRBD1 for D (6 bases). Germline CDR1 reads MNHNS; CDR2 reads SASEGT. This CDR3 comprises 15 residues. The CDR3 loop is CASREGPGAVYEQYF. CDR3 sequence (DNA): TGTGCCAGCAGAGAAGGGCCAGGGGCGGTCTACGAGCAGTACTTC.

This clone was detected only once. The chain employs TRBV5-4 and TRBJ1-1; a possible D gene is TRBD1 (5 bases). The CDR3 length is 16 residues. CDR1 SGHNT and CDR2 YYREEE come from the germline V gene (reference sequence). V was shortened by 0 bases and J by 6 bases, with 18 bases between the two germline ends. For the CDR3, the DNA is TGTGCCAGCAGCTTGGAGGACCAGGGAATCTTCGCTGAAGCTTTCTTT. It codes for CASSLEDQGIFAEAFF.

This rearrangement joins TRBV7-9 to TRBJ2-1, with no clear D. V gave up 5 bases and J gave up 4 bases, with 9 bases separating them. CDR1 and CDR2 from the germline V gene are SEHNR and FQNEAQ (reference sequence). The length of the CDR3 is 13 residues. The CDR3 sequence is CASSQPEYNEQFF. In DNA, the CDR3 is TGTGCCAGCAGCCAGCCGGAATACAATGAGCAGTTCTTC.

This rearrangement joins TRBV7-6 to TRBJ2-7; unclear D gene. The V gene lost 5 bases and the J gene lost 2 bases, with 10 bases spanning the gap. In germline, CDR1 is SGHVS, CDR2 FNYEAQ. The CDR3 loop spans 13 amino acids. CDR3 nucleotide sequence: TGTGCCAGCAGCGATGAAGTCGCCTACGAGCAGTACTTC. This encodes CASSDEVAYEQYF.

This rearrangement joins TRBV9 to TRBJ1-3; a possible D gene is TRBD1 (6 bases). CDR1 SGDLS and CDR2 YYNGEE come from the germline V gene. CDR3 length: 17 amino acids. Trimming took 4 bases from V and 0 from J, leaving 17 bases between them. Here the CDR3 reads CASSISGGAVSGNTIYF. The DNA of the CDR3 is TGTGCCAGCAGCATTAGTGGGGGCGCCGTCTCTGGAAACACCATATATTTT.

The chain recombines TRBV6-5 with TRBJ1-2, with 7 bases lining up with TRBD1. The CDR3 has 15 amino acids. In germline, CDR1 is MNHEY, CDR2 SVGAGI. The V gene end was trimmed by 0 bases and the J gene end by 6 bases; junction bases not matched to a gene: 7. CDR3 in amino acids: CASSYSGRGSDGYTF. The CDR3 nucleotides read TGTGCCAGCAGTTACTCGGGCAGGGGGTCAGATGGCTACACCTTC.

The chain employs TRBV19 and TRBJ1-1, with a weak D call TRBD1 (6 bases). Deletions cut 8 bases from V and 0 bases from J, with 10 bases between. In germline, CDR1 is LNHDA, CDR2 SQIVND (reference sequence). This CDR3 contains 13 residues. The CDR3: CASQGIMNTEAFF. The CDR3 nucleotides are TGTGCCAGTCAGGGGATCATGAACACTGAAGCTTTCTTT.

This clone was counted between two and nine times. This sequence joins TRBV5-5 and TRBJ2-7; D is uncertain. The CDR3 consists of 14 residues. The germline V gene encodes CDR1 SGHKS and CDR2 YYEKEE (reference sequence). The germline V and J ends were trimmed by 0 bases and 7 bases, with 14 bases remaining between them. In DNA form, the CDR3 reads TGTGCCAGCAGCTTGGAGGTGGCCCTGGGGGAGCAGTACTTC. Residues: CASSLEVALGEQYF. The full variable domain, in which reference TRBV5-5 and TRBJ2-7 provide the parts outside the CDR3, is DAGVTQSPTHLIKTRGQQVTLRCSPISGHKSVSWYQQVLGQGPQFIFQYYEKEERGRGNFPDRFSARQFPNYSSELNVNALLLGDSALYLCASSLEVALGEQYFGPGTRLTVT.

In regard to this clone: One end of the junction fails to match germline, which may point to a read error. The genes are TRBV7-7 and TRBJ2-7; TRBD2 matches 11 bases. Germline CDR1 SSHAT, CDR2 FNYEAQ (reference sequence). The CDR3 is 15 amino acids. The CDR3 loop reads CASRPLAGGTYEQYF. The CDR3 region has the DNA TGTGCTAGCAGACCTTTAGCGGGAGGGACCTACGAGCAGTACTTC. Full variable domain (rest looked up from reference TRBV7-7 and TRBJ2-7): GAGVSQSPRYKVTKRGQDVTLRCDPISSHATLYWYQQALGQGPEFLTYFNYEAQPDKSGLPSDRFSAERPEGSISTLTIQRTEQRDSAMYRCASRPLAGGTYEQYFGPGTRLTVT.

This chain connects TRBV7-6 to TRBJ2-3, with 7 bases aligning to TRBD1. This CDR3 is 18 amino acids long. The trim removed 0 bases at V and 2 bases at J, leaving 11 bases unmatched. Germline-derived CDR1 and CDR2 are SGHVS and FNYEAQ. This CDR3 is CASSLAPGTATLTDTQYF. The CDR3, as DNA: TGTGCCAGCAGCTTAGCGCCTGGGACAGCGACCCTCACAGATACGCAGTATTTT.

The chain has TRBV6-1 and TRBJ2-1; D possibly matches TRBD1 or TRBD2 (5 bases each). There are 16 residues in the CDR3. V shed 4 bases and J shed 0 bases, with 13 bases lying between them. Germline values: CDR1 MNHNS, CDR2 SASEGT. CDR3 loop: CASSGGYSPSYNEQFF. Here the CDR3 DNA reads TGTGCCAGCAGTGGGGGGTACTCCCCCTCCTACAATGAGCAGTTCTTC.

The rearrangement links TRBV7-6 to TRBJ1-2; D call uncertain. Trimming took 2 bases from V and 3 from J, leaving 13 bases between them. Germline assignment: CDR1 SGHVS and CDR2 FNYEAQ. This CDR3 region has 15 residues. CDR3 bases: TGTGCCAGCAGCTTATTTGGCCTTAGTGACTATGGCTACACCTTC. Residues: CASSLFGLSDYGYTF.

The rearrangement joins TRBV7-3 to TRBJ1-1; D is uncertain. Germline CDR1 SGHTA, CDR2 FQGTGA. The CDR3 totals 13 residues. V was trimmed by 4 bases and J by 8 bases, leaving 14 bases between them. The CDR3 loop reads CASSSGPGREAFF. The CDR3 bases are TGTGCCAGCAGCTCCGGACCGGGCCGGGAAGCTTTCTTT.

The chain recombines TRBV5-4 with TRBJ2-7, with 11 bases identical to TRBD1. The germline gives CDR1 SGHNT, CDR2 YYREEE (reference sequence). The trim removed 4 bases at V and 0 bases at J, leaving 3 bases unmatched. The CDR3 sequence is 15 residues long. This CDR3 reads CASSDGTGGSYEQYF. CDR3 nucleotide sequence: TGTGCCAGCAGCGACGGGACAGGGGGCTCCTACGAGCAGTACTTC.

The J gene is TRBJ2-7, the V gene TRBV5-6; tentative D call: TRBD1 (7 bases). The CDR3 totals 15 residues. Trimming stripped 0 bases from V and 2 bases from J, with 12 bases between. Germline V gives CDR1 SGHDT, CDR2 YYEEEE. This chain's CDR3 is CASSLGGDSAYEQYF. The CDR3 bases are TGTGCCAGCAGCTTGGGGGGGGACAGCGCCTACGAGCAGTACTTC.

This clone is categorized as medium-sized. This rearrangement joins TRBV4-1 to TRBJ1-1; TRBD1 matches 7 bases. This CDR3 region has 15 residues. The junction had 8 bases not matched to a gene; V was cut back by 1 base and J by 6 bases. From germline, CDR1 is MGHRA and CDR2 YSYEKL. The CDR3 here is CASSQVGTGDPEAFF. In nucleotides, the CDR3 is TGCGCCAGCAGCCAAGTGGGAACAGGGGACCCTGAAGCTTTCTTT.

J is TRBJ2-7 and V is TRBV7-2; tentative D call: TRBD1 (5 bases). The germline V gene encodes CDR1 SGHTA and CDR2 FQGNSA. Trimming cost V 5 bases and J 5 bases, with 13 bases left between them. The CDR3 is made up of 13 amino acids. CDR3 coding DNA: TGTGCCAGCAGCATCGGAAGGGGCCACGAGCAGTACTTC. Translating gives CASSIGRGHEQYF.

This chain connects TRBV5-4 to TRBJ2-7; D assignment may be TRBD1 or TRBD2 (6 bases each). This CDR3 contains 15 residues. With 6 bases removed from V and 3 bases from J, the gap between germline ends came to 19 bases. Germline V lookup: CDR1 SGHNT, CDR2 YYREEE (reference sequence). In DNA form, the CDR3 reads TGTGCCAGCACCCTCTCTGGAGGGGGGAACTACGAGCAGTACTTC. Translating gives CASTLSGGGNYEQYF.